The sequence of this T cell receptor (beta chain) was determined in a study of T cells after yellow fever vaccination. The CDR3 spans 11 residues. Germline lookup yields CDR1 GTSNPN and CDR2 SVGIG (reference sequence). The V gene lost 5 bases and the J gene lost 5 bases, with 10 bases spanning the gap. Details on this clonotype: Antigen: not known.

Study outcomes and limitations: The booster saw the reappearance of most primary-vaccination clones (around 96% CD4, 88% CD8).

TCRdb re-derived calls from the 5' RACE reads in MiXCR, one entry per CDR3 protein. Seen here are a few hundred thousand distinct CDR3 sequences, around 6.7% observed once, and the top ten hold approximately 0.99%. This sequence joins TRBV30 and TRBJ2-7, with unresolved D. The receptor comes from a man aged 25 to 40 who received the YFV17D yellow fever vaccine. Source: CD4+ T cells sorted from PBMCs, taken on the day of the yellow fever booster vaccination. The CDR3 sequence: CAWGRAHEQYF. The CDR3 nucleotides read TGTGCCTGGGGACGAGCCCACGAGCAGTACTTC. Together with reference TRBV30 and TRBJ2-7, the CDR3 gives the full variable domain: SQTIHQWPATLVQPVGSPLSLECTVEGTSNPNLYWYRQAAGRGLQLLFYSVGIGQISSEVPQNLSASRPQDRQFILSSKKLLLSDSGFYLCAWGRAHEQYFGPGTRLTVT.